This T cell receptor (beta chain) was obtained from a study of T-cell memory formation after mild COVID-19. Study-level information: TCR clusters showed largely donor specificity. Study findings and constraints: Cross-reactive memory apparently joined, as some responding clones appeared in pre-infection memory. CD4+ bias marked clones expanding day 15 to 37, unlike balanced contracting clones.

Only a few counts were recorded for this clonotype. Its antigen is still unknown. The CDR3 runs to 14 residues. V gave up 0 bases and J gave up 2 bases, with 4 bases separating them. The germline V gene has CDR1 MGHRA and CDR2 YSYEKL. TCRalpha and TCRbeta libraries used 5'RACE with constant-segment primers and UMIs. Via MiXCR, TCRdb re-called the 5' RACE reads, giving one row per CDR3 protein. The sample has 84,000 or so distinct CDR3 sequences, about 14% seen once. V usage is TRBV4-1 and J usage is TRBJ2-2; D is undetermined. This clonotype was obtained from an adult woman who had mild COVID-19 (a few samples of this study predate the infection). Cell type and time point are not known. The specimen sequenced was PBMCs or a T cell subset sorted from them (not recorded which). The CDR3 region is CASSQDGNTGELFF. The DNA for the CDR3 is TGCGCCAGCAGCCAAGATGGAAACACCGGGGAGCTGTTTTTT.